These 13 T cell receptor beta chains originate from one sample sequenced in a study of early T cells in non-severe SARS-CoV-2 infection. TCRdb fed the 5' RACE reads into MiXCR, producing one record per CDR3 protein. The sample lists under 60,000 distinct CDR3 sequences, around 8% occurring once. Sample: whole blood. All receptors come from an adult who was a healthcare worker with PCR-confirmed SARS-CoV-2 infection or an uninfected control (not recorded which).

This clonotype was detected ten times or more. This chain joins TRBV6-6 and TRBJ2-7; 7 bases line up with TRBD2. The V gene end was trimmed by 6 bases and the J gene end by 3 bases; junction bases not matched to a gene: 2. Germline V gene lookup returns CDR1 MNHNY and CDR2 SVGAGI (reference sequence). This CDR3 region has 12 residues. CDR3 DNA sequence: TGTGCCAGCAGCCCGGGGGGCTACGAGCAGTACTTC. Protein sequence: CASSPGGYEQYF.

This clonotype was found many times. V is TRBV5-1 and J is TRBJ1-1; D is uncertain. The CDR3 loop spans 13 amino acids. Germline CDR1 and CDR2: SGHRS and YFSETQ. V dropped 4 bases and J dropped 6 bases, with 13 bases sitting between them. The CDR3 spells CASSPVESAEAFF. The CDR3 bases are TGCGCCAGCAGCCCCGTCGAAAGTGCTGAAGCTTTCTTT.

This clonotype showed up just a few times. The V gene is TRBV28, the J gene TRBJ2-5, with 16 bases lining up with TRBD2. The CDR3 is 17 residues long. With 6 bases clipped from V and 4 bases from J, the junction kept 8 bases outside the gene matches. CDR1 is MDHEN, CDR2 SYDVKM, per germline. CDR3 loop: CASRTGLAGGLRETQYF. CDR3 DNA sequence: TGTGCCAGCAGGACGGGACTAGCGGGGGGGCTTCGAGAGACCCAGTACTTC.

This clonotype came up a few times. Germline and junction disagree at one end, which may indicate a read error. The chain employs TRBV6-1 and TRBJ2-3; D gene unclear. Germline CDR1 is MNHNS and CDR2 is SASEGT. The CDR3 has 16 amino acids. The CDR3 DNA reads TGTGCCAGCAGTGAAGCCGGGTCAGTTAGCAGAGATACGCAGTATTTT. This encodes CASSEAGSVSRDTQYF.

The chain joins TRBV7-6 to TRBJ2-3, with TRBD1 matching 8 bases. Germline CDR1 reads SGHVS; CDR2 reads FNYEAQ. V was pared by 5 bases and J by 1 base, with 5 bases of the junction left unmatched. The CDR3 loop spans 15 amino acids. The CDR3 protein is CASSRQGSGTDTQYF. CDR3 bases: TGTGCCAGCAGCCGACAGGGGAGCGGCACAGATACGCAGTATTTT.

This clonotype turned up a few times. The genes are TRBV28 and TRBJ2-1; 12 bases agree with TRBD2. J lost 4 bases, V lost 4 bases, and 5 bases had no gene match. This CDR3 has 16 residues. In germline, CDR1 is MDHEN, CDR2 SYDVKM. In DNA form, the CDR3 reads TGTGCCAGCAGTTCCCCTAGCGGGAGGGTATACAATGAGCAGTTCTTC. Protein product: CASSSPSGRVYNEQFF.

This clonotype was seen ten or more times. The chain couples TRBV29-1 to TRBJ1-2; the match to TRBD1 covers 8 bases. J was trimmed by 5 bases and V by 6 bases; bases with no gene match: 8. This CDR3 has 13 residues. Germline V lookup: CDR1 SQVTM, CDR2 ANQGSEA. The CDR3 reads CSVGQGDGYGYTF. CDR3 bases: TGCAGCGTCGGACAGGGCGACGGATATGGCTACACCTTC.

The chain combines TRBV7-6 with TRBJ2-3, with D possibly TRBD1 on 6 matching bases. V was pared by 1 base and J by 3 bases, with 14 bases between. The germline gives CDR1 SGHVS, CDR2 FNYEAQ. This CDR3 spans 16 amino acids. In DNA form, the CDR3 reads TGTGCCAGCAGCTTAGGAGGGGGAGTGTTTACAGATACGCAGTATTTT. It codes for CASSLGGGVFTDTQYF.

This clonotype has a count of ten or more. The gene calls are TRBV27 and TRBJ2-3; 13 bases fit TRBD2. V shed 8 bases, J shed 4 bases, and the junction held 3 bases outside the gene matches. There are 14 residues in the CDR3. The V gene's germline CDR1 is MNHEY and CDR2 SMNVEV (reference sequence). The CDR3 sequence is CASAGLAGADTQYF. The CDR3, as DNA: TGTGCCAGCGCCGGACTAGCGGGAGCAGATACGCAGTATTTT.

This clonotype was found a few times. The rearrangement joins TRBV20-1 to TRBJ2-3, with D perhaps TRBD2 (6 bases). The CDR3 consists of 14 residues. Germline V gene lookup returns CDR1 DFQATT and CDR2 SNEGSKA (reference sequence). Deletions cut 1 base from V and 7 bases from J, with 15 bases between. The CDR3 loop reads CSARVLEGHHTQYF. Here the CDR3 DNA reads TGCAGTGCTAGAGTCTTGGAGGGCCATCATACGCAGTATTTT.

This clonotype appeared a few times. This sequence joins TRBV5-1 and TRBJ1-1; D ambiguous. The CDR3 is made up of 15 amino acids. The V end was cut by 0 bases, the J end by 3 bases, with 12 bases between. CDR1 SGHRS and CDR2 YFSETQ come from the germline V gene. The chain's CDR3 is CASSLDRPSHTEAFF. In nucleotides, the CDR3 is TGCGCCAGCAGCTTGGATCGACCAAGCCACACTGAAGCTTTCTTT.

The chain is built from TRBV6-2 or TRBV6-3 and TRBJ1-2, with TRBD1 identical over 8 bases. V dropped 10 bases and J dropped 4; count of bases not matched to a gene: 5. The CDR3 has 12 amino acids. The germline gives CDR1 MNHEY, CDR2 SVGEGT. For the CDR3, the DNA is TGTGCCACCTTGGGGACAGGCTATGGCTACACCTTC. Its translation is CATLGTGYGYTF.

This clonotype came up many times. V usage is TRBV12-3 or TRBV12-4 and J usage is TRBJ2-2; possible D gene TRBD2, 6 bases. CDR3 length equals 17 residues. The ends were cut back, 6 bases at V and 3 bases at J, with 20 bases in the middle. As DNA, the CDR3 is TGTGCCAGCAGACTTGCGCGGAGGGTACTTGACACCGGGGAGCTGTTTTTT. Translating it yields CASRLARRVLDTGELFF.